Given below is one T cell receptor beta chain in context. This clonotype was seen repeatedly, ten times or more. The antigen this receptor binds is unknown. One base away there is no much larger clone; base qualities are not given. This specimen belongs to a study of spatial heterogeneity in lung cancer (dated by TCRdb to 2018 to 2020). At the level of the whole study: Beta-chain transcripts were consistently detected in greater numbers than alpha-chain transcripts, which likely reflected higher beta-chain transcript abundance. At surgery, about 210 tumor regions, 64 matched nontumor lung samples and 56 PBMC samples were TCR-sequenced for both alpha and beta chains. Nonsynonymous mutation counts, determined by whole-exome sequencing of tumor tissue, were related to features of the TCR repertoire. In the raw uncorrected reads, each unique combination of TCR and UMI appeared more than ten times on average. In non-small cell lung cancer, the study quantitatively compared TCR alpha and beta repertoires across several tumor regions, matched nontumor lung, and blood. In tumor regions, TCR transcript counts showed a strong correlation with a T cell transcriptional module score derived from matched bulk RNA-seq. Broader findings and caveats from the paper: TCR-seq was estimated to cover only roughly 7% of tumor T cells for alpha chains and 12% to 15% for beta chains. Counts of ubiquitous and regional expanded TCRs were found to correlate with counts of ubiquitous and regional nonsynonymous mutations, respectively. A correlation was observed between the number of expanded intratumoral alpha and beta TCRs and the tumor nonsynonymous mutation count. Additional single-cell paired TCR alpha and beta sequencing was considered necessary to confirm, at a functional level, the hypothesis that regional TCRs recognize regional mutations.

The CDR3, cysteine through phenylalanine, is 14 amino acids long. Here the CDR3 DNA is all that survives: 42 bases in frame from base 1. The junction shows trimming of 3 bases on V and 8 bases on J, plus 14 bases between the germline ends. The CDR1 and CDR2 encoded by the germline V gene (reference sequence) are DFQATT and SNEGSKA. Per the publication, the time point label means: sample taken at primary tumor resection. Donors were around 69 patients with early-stage, untreated non-small cell lung cancer from the lung TRACERx cohort. Whole RNA extracted from tumor and nontumor lung tissue, or from cryopreserved PBMC samples, was used for TCR sequencing without cell sorting. Patients were selected for TCR sequencing only if sufficient RNA was available from at least two tumor regions. A lung pathologist reviewed the tumor and adjacent nontumor lung specimens before the specimens were selected. To prepare the library, 5' RACE was applied. The run used a NextSeq 500. To allow correction of PCR and sequencing errors, the TCR library protocol tagged every TCR cDNA molecule with a unique molecular identifier. Per the authors' processing: TCR identification, UMI-based error correction and CDR3 extraction were performed with Decombinator tools. TCRs above a frequency of 2 per 1,000, corresponding to the top 1% of the tumor frequency distribution, were defined as expanded. Expanded tumor TCRs statistically deemed absent (corrected P<0.05) from at least one tumor region were classed as regional, and all other expanded tumor TCRs were classed as ubiquitous. Each repertoire was subsampled 100 times to 5,000 TCRs, after which Renyi diversity was computed with the R vegan package. CDR3 similarity networks were constructed using string-kernel similarity of amino acid triplets, with links drawn between CDR3s whose pairwise similarity was above 0.82. The public reads were run again by TCRdb, first through fastp at Q25 and then through MiXCR, and only productive beta chains were kept. Every distinct CDR3 protein forms one entry, paired with its most common genes and DNA. These V and J calls derive from TCRdb rather than the authors' analysis. The table for this sample lists around 100,000 distinct CDR3 sequences; around 4.3% of them were counted only once. Jointly, the top ten make up 20% to 25% of the sample.

The sequence derives from a male donor with early-stage non-small cell lung cancer. The material sequenced was lung tumor tissue, taken at surgery. The chain is assembled from TRBV20-1 and TRBJ1-6, with the D gene uncertain. The CDR3 region: CSARATIHDSPLHF. The DNA reads TGCAGTGCTAGGGCCACCATACATGATTCACCCCTCCACTTT.